The clone carrying this T cell receptor beta chain was observed a single time. As yet, its antigen is unknown. This sample stems from a study of untreated major depressive disorder. Broader study findings: TRBV05-01 (Vbeta 5.1) usage was higher in CD4+ T cells of depressed patients than controls.

Profiled with immunoSEQ multiplex PCR; TCRdb holds only in-frame clones, not every one. The table records about 20,000 clones, roughly 90% of them present only once. Every depressed patient was matched in pairs with a non-depressed control on sex, age, current smoking status and body mass index. Patient depression severity was moderate to severe. Thawed PBMCs underwent magnetic negative selection for CD4+ T cells. Typically 85% to 95% of enriched cells were CD4+. The V gene lost 2 bases and the J gene lost 1 base, with 9 bases spanning the gap. CDR3 size: 14 residues. The germline CDR1 and CDR2 sequences are SGHRS and YFSETQ.

Sample: CD4+ T cells from PBMCs. The V call is TRBV5-1, the J call TRBJ1-1, with D possibly TRBD1 on 6 matching bases. The clonotype comes from a middle-aged woman with major depressive disorder. CDR3 loop: CASSLETGNTEAFF. CDR3 DNA sequence: TGCGCCAGCAGCTTAGAGACAGGGAACACTGAAGCTTTCTTT.